The 11 T cell receptor beta chains in this list originate from one sample, sequenced in a study of cytomegalovirus exposure and HLA in healthy donors. The PCR made use of 60 Vbeta and 13 Jbeta primers. Only in-frame clones appear in the TCRdb table, and some are missing; sequencing was by immunoSEQ multiplex PCR. Of roughly 160,000 clones in the sample, less than 75% were seen once. The sample comprised PBMCs. The receptors originated from a girl aged 10 to 17 in good health and CMV-seronegative.

V and J are TRBV7-2 and TRBJ2-7; 10 positions match TRBD2. The CDR3 spans 14 residues. V shed 6 bases and J 2 bases; nucleotides not matched to a gene: 4. Looked up from germline, CDR1 is SGHTA and CDR2 is FQGNSA. CDR3 amino acids: CASRDSGGTYEQYF. CDR3 nucleotides: TGTGCCAGCAGGGATAGCGGGGGGACCTACGAGCAGTACTTC.

The rearrangement links TRBV18 to TRBJ1-5; a weak D match, TRBD1 (5 bases). V was pared by 3 bases and J by 1 base, with 10 bases between. This CDR3 contains 15 residues. Germline V gives CDR1 KGHSH, CDR2 LQKENI. CDR3 nucleotides: TGTGCCAGCTCACCCCAGGGTGTCAGCAATCAGCCCCAGCATTTT. It translates to CASSPQGVSNQPQHF.

In DNA form, the CDR3 reads TGTGCCAGCAGCTTAGGGCAGGTGAGCACAGATACGCAGTATTTT. Its translation is CASSLGQVSTDTQYF. This sequence joins TRBV13 and TRBJ2-3; D uncertain. Germline lookup yields CDR1 PRHDT and CDR2 FYEKMQ (reference sequence). Trimming stripped 0 bases from V and 0 bases from J, with 7 bases between. The CDR3 sequence is 15 residues long.

This chain links TRBV7-6 with TRBJ1-1; D not certain. This CDR3 comprises 16 residues. The V gene lost 1 base and the J gene lost 0 bases, with 12 bases spanning the gap. The germline V gene has CDR1 SGHVS and CDR2 FNYEAQ. The CDR3 DNA reads TGTGCCAGCAGCTTAGTTGCTCCGAACATGAACACTGAAGCTTTCTTT. Protein: CASSLVAPNMNTEAFF.

The genes are TRBV2 and TRBJ1-3, with D tentatively TRBD1 (6 bases). The CDR3 extends over 11 amino acids. Trimming pared 8 bases from V and 8 bases from J, leaving 10 bases between. Germline V gene sequence: CDR1 SNHLY, CDR2 FYNNEI. This chain's CDR3 is CASHRADTIYF. CDR3 bases: TGTGCCAGCCACAGGGCGGACACCATATATTTT.

V and J are TRBV7-3 and TRBJ2-1, with D perhaps matching TRBD2 (6 bases). Germline CDR1 is SGHTA and CDR2 is FQGTGA. The ends were cut back, 4 bases at V and 9 bases at J, with 10 bases in the middle. This CDR3 contains 12 residues. The CDR3 loop reads CASSSVGGEQFF. CDR3 DNA: TGTGCCAGCAGCTCCGTGGGGGGTGAGCAGTTCTTC. Combining the CDR3 with reference TRBV7-3 and TRBJ2-1 gives the whole variable domain GAGVSQTPSNKVTEKGKYVELRCDPISGHTALYWYRQSLGQGPEFLIYFQGTGAADDSGLPNDRFFAVRPEGSVSTLKIQRTERGDSAVYLCASSSVGGEQFFGPGTRLTVL.

The genes are TRBV6-1 and TRBJ2-7; D gene ambiguous. V shed 7 bases and J shed 0 bases, with 13 bases lying between them. This CDR3 is 14 amino acids long. The germline gives CDR1 MNHNS, CDR2 SASEGT. The CDR3 sequence: CASILSVSSYEQYF. The CDR3 DNA sequence: TGTGCCAGCATTCTATCCGTAAGCTCCTACGAGCAGTACTTC.

The CDR3 region has the DNA TGCGCCAGCAGCTTGTATACGGGGGTGAACTACAATGAGCAGTTCTTC. Translation gives CASSLYTGVNYNEQFF. This chain links TRBV5-1 with TRBJ2-1, with D maybe TRBD2 (6 bases). Trimming removed 1 base at V and 3 bases at J, with 14 bases between. This CDR3 spans 16 amino acids. Germline values: CDR1 SGHRS, CDR2 YFSETQ.

This clone was recorded only once. The chain employs TRBV7-9 and TRBJ2-1; 12 nucleotides line up with TRBD2. Germline assignment: CDR1 SEHNR and CDR2 FQNEAQ (reference sequence). V was pared by 5 bases and J by 4 bases, with 6 bases of the junction left unmatched. The CDR3 consists of 16 residues. Here the CDR3 DNA reads TGTGCCAGCAGCACAACTAGCGGGGGGTCTTACAATGAGCAGTTCTTC. Translating gives CASSTTSGGSYNEQFF.

This chain links TRBV5-4 with TRBJ1-5, with 7 bases identical to TRBD1. CDR1 and CDR2 from the germline V gene are SGHNT and YYREEE (reference sequence). The V gene end was trimmed by 1 base and the J gene end by 1 base; junction bases not matched to a gene: 8. The CDR3 contains 17 residues. The CDR3 DNA sequence: TGTGCCAGCAGCTTGCCGACAGGGTTACGGAGCAATCAGCCCCAGCATTTT. It encodes CASSLPTGLRSNQPQHF. The full variable domain, rest sourced from reference TRBV5-4 and TRBJ1-5, is ETGVTQSPTHLIKTRGQQVTLRCSSQSGHNTVSWYQQALGQGPQFIFQYYREEENGRGNFPPRFSGLQFPNYSSELNVNALELDDSALYLCASSLPTGLRSNQPQHFGDGTRLSIL.

This chain connects TRBV6-5 to TRBJ1-1; 10 bases agree with TRBD1. The V segment lost 6 bases and the J segment 5 bases; nucleotides outside the gene matches: 3. The CDR3 loop spans 13 amino acids. Germline V gives CDR1 MNHEY, CDR2 SVGAGI. The CDR3 spells CASRDRGRTEAFF. In DNA, the CDR3 is TGTGCCAGCAGAGACAGGGGGCGGACTGAAGCTTTCTTT.